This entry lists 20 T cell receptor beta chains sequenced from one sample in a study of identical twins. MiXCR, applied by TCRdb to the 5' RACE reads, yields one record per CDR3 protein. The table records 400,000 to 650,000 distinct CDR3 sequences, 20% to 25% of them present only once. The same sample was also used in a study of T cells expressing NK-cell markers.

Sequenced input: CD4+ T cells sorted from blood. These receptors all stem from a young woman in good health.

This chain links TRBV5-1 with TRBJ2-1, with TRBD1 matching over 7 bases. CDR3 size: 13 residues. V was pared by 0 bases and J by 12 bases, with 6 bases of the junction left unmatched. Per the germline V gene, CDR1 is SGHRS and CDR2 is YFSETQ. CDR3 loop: CASSLGSQGTQFF. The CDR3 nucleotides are TGCGCCAGCAGCTTGGGGTCACAGGGGACGCAGTTCTTC.

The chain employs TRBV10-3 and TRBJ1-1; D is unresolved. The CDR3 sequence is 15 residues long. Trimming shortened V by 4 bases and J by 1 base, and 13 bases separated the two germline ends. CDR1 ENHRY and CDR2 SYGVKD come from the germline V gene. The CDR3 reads CAISGGLGGNTEAFF. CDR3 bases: TGTGCCATCAGTGGAGGACTGGGCGGGAACACTGAAGCTTTCTTT.

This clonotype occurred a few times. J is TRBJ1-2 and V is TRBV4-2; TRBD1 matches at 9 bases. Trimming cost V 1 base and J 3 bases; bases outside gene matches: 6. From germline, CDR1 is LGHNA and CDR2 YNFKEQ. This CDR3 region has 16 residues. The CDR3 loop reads CASSQVSRTGDYGYTF. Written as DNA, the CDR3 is TGTGCCAGCAGCCAAGTGTCAAGGACAGGGGACTATGGCTACACCTTC.

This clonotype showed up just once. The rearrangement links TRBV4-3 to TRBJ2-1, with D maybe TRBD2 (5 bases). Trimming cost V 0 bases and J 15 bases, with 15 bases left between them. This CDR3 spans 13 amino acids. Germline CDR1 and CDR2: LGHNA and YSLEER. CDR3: CASSQERLEAPFF. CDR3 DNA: TGCGCCAGCAGCCAAGAACGGCTGGAGGCCCCGTTCTTC.

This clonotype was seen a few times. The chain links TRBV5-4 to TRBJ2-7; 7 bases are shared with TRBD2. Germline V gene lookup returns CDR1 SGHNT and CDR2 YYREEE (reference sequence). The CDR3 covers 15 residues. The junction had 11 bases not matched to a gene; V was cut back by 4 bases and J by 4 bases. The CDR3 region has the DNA TGTGCCAGCAGCGCAGCAGCGGGACGGACTTACGAGCAGTACTTC. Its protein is CASSAAAGRTYEQYF.

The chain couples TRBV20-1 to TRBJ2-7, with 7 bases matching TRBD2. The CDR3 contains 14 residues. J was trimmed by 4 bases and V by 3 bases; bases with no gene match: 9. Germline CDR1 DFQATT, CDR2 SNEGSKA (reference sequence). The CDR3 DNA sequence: TGCAGTGCTAGTTCCCGCCGGCGGGGGTACGAGCAGTACTTC. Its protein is CSASSRRRGYEQYF.

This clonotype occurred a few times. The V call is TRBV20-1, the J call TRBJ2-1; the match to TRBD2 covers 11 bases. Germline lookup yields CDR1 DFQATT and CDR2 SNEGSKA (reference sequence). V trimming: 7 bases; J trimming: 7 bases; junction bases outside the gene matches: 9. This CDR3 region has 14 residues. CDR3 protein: CSVSGTSGNNEQFF. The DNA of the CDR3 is TGCAGTGTATCGGGGACTAGCGGTAATAATGAGCAGTTCTTC.

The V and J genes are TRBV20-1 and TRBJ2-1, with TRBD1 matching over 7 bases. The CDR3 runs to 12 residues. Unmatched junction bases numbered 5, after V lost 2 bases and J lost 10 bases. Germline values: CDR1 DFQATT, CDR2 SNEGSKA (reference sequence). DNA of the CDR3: TGCAGTGCTAGAAGGGGGCCTCCAGAGCAGTTCTTC. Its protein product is CSARRGPPEQFF.

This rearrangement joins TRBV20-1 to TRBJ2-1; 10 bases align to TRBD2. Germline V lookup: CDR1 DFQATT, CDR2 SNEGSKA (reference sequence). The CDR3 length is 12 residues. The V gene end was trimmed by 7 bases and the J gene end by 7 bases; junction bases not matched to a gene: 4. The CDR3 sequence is CSGSSGSNEQFF. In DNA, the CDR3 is TGCAGTGGATCTAGCGGGAGTAATGAGCAGTTCTTC.

In nucleotides, the CDR3 is TGTGCCAGCAGTCTCGACGGCCAGCTGACGAAACTGTTTTTT. Residues: CASSLDGQLTKLFF. J is TRBJ1-4 and V is TRBV6-2 or TRBV6-3; D not resolved. Per the germline V gene, CDR1 is MNHEY and CDR2 is SVGEGT. The ends were cut back, 5 bases at V and 11 bases at J, with 18 bases in the middle. This CDR3 has 14 amino acids.

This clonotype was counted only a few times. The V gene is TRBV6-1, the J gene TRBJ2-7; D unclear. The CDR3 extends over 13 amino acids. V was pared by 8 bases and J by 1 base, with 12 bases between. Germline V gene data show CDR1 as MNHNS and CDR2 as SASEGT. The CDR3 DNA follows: TGTGCCAGCTACCGGACGGATTCCTACGAGCAGTACTTC. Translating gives CASYRTDSYEQYF.

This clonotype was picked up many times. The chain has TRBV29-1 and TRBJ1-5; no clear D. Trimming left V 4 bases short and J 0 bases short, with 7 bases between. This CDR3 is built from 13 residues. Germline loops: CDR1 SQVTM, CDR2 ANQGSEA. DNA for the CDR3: TGCAGCGTTGCGGGAAATAGCAATCAGCCCCAGCATTTT. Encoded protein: CSVAGNSNQPQHF.

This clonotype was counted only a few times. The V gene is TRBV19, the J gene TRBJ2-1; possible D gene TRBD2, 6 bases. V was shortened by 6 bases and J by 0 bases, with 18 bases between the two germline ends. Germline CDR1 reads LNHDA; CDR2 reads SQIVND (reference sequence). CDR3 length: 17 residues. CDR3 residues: CASRGRGGGASYNEQFF. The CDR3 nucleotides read TGTGCCAGTAGAGGCCGGGGCGGCGGGGCCTCCTACAATGAGCAGTTCTTC.

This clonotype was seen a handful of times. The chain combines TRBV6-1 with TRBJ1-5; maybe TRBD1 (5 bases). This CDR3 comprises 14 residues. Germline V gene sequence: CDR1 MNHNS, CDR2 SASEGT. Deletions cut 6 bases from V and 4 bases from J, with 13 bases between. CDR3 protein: CASSRQKGNQPQHF. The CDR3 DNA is TGTGCCAGCAGCCGACAGAAGGGAAATCAGCCCCAGCATTTT.

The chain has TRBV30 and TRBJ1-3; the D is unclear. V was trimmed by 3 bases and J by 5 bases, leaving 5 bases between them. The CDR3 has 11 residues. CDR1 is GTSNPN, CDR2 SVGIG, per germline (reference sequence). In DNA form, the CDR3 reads TGTGCCTGGAGGACGAGAAACACCATATATTTT. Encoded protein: CAWRTRNTIYF.

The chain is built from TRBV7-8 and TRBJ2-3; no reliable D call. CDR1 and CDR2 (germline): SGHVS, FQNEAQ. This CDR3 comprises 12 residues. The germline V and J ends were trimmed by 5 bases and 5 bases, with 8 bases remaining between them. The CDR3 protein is CASSPHQDTQYF. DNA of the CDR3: TGTGCCAGCAGCCCTCATCAAGATACGCAGTATTTT.

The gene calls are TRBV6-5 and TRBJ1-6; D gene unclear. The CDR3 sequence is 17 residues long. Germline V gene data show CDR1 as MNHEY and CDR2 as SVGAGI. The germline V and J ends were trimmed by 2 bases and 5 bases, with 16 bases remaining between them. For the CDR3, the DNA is TGTGCCAGCAGTTACCCAAGGAGCCGGGATCATAATTCACCCCTCCACTTT. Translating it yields CASSYPRSRDHNSPLHF.

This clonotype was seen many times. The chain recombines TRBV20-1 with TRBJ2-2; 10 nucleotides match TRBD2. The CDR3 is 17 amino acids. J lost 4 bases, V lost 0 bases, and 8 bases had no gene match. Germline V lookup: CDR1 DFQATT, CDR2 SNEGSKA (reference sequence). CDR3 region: CSARDQGSGRATGELFF. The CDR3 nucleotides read TGCAGTGCTAGAGATCAAGGAAGCGGGAGGGCCACCGGGGAGCTGTTTTTT.

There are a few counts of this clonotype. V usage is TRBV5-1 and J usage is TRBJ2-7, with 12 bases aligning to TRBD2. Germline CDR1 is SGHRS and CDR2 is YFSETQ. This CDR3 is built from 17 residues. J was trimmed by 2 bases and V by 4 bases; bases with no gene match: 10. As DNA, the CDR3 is TGCGCCAGCAGCCGGGGGGCCGGACTAGCGGGGACCTACGAGCAGTACTTC. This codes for CASSRGAGLAGTYEQYF.

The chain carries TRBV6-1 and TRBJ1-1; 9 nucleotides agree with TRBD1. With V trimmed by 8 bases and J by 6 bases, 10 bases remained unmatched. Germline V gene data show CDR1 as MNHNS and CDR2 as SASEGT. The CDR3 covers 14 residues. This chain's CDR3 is CASLDATGGPEAFF. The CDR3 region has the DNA TGTGCCAGCCTAGACGCAACAGGGGGCCCTGAAGCTTTCTTT.